This entry concerns a single TCR beta chain. Responders labeled with CFSE (roughly 200,000) were plated with roughly 200,000 irradiated, violet-dye-labeled stimulators. This sample was taken from a study of graft-versus-host responses after intestinal transplantation. Overall study findings and caveats: Declines in HvG clones occurring early post-transplant were associated with peak circulating GvH clone levels. Recipient-marrow GvH clones were detected, some having first appeared in ileum or blood.

The CDR3 has 14 amino acids. V shed 6 bases and J shed 2 bases, with 11 bases lying between them. Germline lookup yields CDR1 MGHDK and CDR2 SYGVNS. TCRdb's table, derived via immunoSEQ multiplex PCR, lists solely in-frame clones and lacks some. The table includes roughly 7,000 clones, roughly 24% detected once. This chain connects TRBV25-1 to TRBJ1-5, with no clear D. The clonotype was recovered from a human patient who received an intestinal transplant. Sequenced material: alloreactive CD4+ T cells from a mixed lymphocyte reaction culture, taken before intestinal transplant. Subset described: CFSE-low proliferating T cells sorted from approximately 6-day pre-transplant mixed lymphocyte reaction (GvH or HvG direction). The CDR3 is CASRIGVGNQPQHF. As DNA, the CDR3 is TGTGCCAGCAGGATCGGGGTGGGCAATCAGCCCCAGCATTTT.